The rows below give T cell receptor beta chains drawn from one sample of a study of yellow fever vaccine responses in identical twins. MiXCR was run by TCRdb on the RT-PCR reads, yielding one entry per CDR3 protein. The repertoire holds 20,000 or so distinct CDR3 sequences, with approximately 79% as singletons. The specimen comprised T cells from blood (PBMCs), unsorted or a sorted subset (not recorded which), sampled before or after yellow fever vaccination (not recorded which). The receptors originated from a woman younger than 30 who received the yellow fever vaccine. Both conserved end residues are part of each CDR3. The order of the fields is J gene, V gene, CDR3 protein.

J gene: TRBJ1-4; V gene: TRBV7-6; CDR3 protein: CASSYHIVDGPPAEKLFF
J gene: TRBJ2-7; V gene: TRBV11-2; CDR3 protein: CASSAVRPYEQYF
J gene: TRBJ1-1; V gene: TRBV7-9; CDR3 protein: CASSPARGTEAFF
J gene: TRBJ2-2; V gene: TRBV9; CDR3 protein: CASSVFEGAYGELFF
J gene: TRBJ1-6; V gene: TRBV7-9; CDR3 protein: CASSLSAAETSPLHF
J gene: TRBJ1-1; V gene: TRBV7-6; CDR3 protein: CASSSGALTEAFF
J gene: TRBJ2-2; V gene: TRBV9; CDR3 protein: CASSVDFNTGELFF
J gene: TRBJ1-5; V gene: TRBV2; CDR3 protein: CASSVSTQGPYQPQHF
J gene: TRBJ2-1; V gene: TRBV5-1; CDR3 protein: CASSRVTGFGADNEQFF
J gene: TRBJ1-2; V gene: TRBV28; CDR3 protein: CASSSLGQGRYGYTF
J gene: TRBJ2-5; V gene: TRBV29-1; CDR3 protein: CSVPSRQGIEETQYF
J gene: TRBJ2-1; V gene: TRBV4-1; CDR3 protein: CASSQELVRAQFF
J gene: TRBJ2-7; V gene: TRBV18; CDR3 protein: CASSPLANSYEQYF
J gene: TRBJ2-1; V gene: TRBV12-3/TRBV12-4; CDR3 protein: CASSPSGTTPYNEQFF
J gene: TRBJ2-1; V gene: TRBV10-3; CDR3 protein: CAIRPSGANNEQFF
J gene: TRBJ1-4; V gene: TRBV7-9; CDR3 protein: CASSSGTGEKLFF
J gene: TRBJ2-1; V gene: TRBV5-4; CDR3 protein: CASGGLYHNEQFF
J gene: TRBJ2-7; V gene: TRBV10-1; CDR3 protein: CASSESQGGHEQYF
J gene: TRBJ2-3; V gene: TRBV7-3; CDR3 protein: CASSLTDLGTQYF
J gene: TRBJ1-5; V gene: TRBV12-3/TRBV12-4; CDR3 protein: CASSFTGLGSNQPQHF
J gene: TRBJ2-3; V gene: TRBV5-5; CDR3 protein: CASSLDTDTQYF
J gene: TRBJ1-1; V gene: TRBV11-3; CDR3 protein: CASSLGRLNTEAFF
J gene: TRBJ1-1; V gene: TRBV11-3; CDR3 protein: CASSLAGVTILRTEAFF
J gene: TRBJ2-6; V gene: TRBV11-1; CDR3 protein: CASSFGGPGANVLTF
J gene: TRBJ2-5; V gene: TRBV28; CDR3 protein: CASSFPGGETQYF
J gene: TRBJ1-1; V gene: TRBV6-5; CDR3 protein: CASSYGTAMNTEAFF
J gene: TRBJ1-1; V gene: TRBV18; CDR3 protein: CASSTGQENTEAFF
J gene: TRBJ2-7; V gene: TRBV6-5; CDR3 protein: CASSYGRGPYEQYF
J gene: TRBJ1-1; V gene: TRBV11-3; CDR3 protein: CASSSSRVDRKNTEAFF
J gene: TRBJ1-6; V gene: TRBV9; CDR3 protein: CASSLTPTDSPLHF
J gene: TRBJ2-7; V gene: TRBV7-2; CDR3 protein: CASSLSAAFSSYEQYF
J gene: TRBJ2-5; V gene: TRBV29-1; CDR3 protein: CSVSGNQETQYF
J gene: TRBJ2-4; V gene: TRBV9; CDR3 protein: CASSPGAKNIQYF
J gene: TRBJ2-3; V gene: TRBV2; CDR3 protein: CASSEVEADTQYF
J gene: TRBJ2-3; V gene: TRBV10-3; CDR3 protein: CAIRIQGGMADTQYF
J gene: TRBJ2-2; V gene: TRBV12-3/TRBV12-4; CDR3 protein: CASKLTGELFF
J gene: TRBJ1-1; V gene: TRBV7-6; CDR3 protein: CASSLAGEGTEAFF
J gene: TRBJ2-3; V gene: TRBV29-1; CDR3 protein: CSVELVGGARLAQYF
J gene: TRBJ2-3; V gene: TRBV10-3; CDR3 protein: CAISVVRGVGTDTQYF
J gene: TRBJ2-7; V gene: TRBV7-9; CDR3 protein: CASSSSGRIGEQYF
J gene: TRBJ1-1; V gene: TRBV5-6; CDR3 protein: CASSFETLNTEAFF
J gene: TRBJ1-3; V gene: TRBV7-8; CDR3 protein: CATSPGTGTNPGNTIYF
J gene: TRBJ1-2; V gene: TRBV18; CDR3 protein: CASSPSGTWGYGYTF
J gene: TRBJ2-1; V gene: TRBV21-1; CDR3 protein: CASSKGGLAGGSNEQFF
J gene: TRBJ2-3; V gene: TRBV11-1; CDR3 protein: CASSLGLAGTTDTQYF
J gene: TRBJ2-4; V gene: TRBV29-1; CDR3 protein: CSVVGPLAKNIQYF
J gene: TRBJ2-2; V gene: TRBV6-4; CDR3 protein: CASSDSDSGELFF
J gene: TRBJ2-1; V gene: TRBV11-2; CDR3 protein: CASSLRGLAGYNEQFF
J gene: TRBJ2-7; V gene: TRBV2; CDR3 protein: CASKGDGPYEQYF
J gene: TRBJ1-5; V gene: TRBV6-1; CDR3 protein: CASSVPATGDQPQHF
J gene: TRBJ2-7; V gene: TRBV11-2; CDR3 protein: CASRTPGQGSYEQYF
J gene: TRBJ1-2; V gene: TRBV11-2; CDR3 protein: CASSRTGLDGYTF
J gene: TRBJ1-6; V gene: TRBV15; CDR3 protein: CATSRDDRDSPLHF
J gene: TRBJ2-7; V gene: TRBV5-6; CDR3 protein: CASSSLRTGIYEQYF
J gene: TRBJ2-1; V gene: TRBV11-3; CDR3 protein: CASSIDPGGALGEQFF
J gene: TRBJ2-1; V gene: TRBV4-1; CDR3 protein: CASSPDGAGGPYNEQFF
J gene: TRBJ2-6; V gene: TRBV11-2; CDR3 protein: CASSPSYGGANVLTF